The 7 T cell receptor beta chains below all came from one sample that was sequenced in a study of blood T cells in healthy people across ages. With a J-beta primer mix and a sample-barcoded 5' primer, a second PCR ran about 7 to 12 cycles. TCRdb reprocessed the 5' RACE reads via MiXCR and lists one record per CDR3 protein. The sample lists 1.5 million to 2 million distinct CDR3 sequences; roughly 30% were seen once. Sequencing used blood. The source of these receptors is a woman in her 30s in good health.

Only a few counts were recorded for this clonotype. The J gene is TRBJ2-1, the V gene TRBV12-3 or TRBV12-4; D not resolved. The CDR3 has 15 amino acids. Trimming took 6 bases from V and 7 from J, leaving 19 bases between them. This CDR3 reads CASREKGYVGNEQFF. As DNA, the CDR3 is TGTGCCAGCAGGGAGAAGGGATACGTCGGGAATGAGCAGTTCTTC.

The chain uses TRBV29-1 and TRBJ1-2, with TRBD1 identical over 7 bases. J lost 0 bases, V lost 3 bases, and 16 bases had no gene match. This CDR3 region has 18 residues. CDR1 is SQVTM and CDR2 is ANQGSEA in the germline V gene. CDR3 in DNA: TGCAGCGTTGATCCAGGGGCTGGGGGACAGAAACCTAACTATGGCTACACCTTC. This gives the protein CSVDPGAGGQKPNYGYTF.

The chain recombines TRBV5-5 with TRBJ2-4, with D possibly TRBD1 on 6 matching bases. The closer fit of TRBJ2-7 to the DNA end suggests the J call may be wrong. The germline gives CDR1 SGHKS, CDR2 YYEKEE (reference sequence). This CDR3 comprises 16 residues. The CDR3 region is CASSFSVDRSSYEQYF. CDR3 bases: TGTGCCAGCAGCTTTTCCGTCGACAGGAGCTCCTACGAGCAGTACTTC.

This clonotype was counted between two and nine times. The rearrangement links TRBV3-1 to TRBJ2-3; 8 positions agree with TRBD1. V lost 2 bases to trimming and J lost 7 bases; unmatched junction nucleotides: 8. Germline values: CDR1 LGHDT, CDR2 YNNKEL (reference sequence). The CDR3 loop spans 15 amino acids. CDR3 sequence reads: CASSQPGTGGNTQYF. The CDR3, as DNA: TGTGCCAGCAGCCAACCAGGGACAGGAGGGAATACGCAGTATTTT.

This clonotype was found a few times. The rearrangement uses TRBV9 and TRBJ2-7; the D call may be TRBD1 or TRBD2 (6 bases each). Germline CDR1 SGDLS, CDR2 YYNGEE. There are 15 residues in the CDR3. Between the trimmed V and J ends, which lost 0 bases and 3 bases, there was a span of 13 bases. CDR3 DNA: TGTGCCAGCAGCGTAGCCGGAGGGGGGATCTACGAGCAGTACTTC. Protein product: CASSVAGGGIYEQYF.

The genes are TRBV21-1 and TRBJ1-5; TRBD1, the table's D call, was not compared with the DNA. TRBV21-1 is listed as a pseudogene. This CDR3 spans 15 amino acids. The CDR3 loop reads CASSKRTARYEPQHF. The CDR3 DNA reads TGTGCCAGCAGCAAACGGACAGCACGGTATGAGCCCCAGCATTTT.

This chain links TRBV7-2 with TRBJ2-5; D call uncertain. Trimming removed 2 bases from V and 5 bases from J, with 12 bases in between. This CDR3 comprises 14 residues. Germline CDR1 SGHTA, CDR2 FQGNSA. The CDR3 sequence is CASSLSGFMETQYF. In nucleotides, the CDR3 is TGTGCCAGCAGCTTATCAGGATTCATGGAGACCCAGTACTTC.